The rows below give T cell receptor beta chains drawn from one sample of a study of T-cell memory formation after mild COVID-19. TCRdb analysed the 5' RACE reads with MiXCR anew, one entry per CDR3 protein. Of some 130,000 distinct CDR3 sequences listed, roughly a quarter are singletons. Material: PBMCs or a T cell subset sorted from them (not recorded which). These receptors all stem from an adult woman who had mild COVID-19 (a few samples of this study predate the infection). Cell type and time point are not known. The CDR3 runs from the conserved cysteine through the conserved F or W. Each record gives: V gene, clone size, J gene, D gene, CDR3 protein, CDR3 DNA. D genes are given only for firm matches. Some rows have no size entry. The others give once, few or many, or a class for an expanded clone.

TRBV6-6	few	TRBJ2-1	TRBD2	CATWVAGGNNEQFF	TGTGCCACCTGGGTGGCGGGAGGGAACAATGAGCAGTTCTTC
TRBV7-9	NA	TRBJ2-3	TRBD1	CASSSRDSITDTQYF	TGTGCCAGCAGCAGCCGGGACAGTATTACAGATACGCAGTATTTT
TRBV7-6	NA	TRBJ2-7	NA	CASSSTDFSYEQYF	TGTGCCAGCAGCTCGACAGATTTCTCCTACGAGCAGTACTTC
TRBV10-3	NA	TRBJ2-1	TRBD1	CAISEWDRGNEQFF	TGTGCCATCAGTGAGTGGGACAGGGGCAATGAGCAGTTCTTC
TRBV9	NA	TRBJ1-1	NA	CASSVDVWTPNNEAFF	TGTGCCAGCAGCGTAGATGTTTGGACACCAAATAACGAAGCTTTCTTT
TRBV15	NA	TRBJ2-2	NA	CATSATLNTGELFF	TGTGCCACCAGCGCAACCCTGAACACCGGGGAGCTGTTTTTT
TRBV29-1	NA	TRBJ2-7	TRBD1	CSVETRDRAFCEQYF	TGCAGCGTTGAGACTAGGGACAGGGCATTCTGCGAGCAGTACTTC
TRBV7-6	NA	TRBJ2-1	TRBD2	CASSLLGTSGSPSYNEQFF	TGTGCCAGCAGCTTATTGGGGACTAGCGGGAGCCCAAGCTACAATGAGCAGTTCTTC
TRBV7-9	NA	TRBJ1-1	NA	CASSFDRTEAFF	TGTGCCAGCAGCTTTGACCGGACTGAAGCTTTCTTT
TRBV7-3	NA	TRBJ2-2	NA	CASSLAAGELFF	TGTGCCAGCAGCTTAGCGGCCGGGGAGCTGTTTTTT
TRBV15	few	TRBJ1-1	NA	CATSKANTEAFF	TGTGCCACCAGCAAGGCAAACACTGAAGCTTTCTTT
TRBV7-9	NA	TRBJ2-5	NA	CASSLAPAGVEETQYF	TGTGCCAGCAGCTTAGCTCCGGCAGGGGTTGAAGAGACCCAGTACTTC
TRBV5-6	NA	TRBJ2-1	TRBD2	CASSLIGPASGGSAGYNEQFF	TGTGCCAGCAGCTTGATTGGGCCGGCTAGCGGGGGGTCCGCCGGATACAATGAGCAGTTCTTC